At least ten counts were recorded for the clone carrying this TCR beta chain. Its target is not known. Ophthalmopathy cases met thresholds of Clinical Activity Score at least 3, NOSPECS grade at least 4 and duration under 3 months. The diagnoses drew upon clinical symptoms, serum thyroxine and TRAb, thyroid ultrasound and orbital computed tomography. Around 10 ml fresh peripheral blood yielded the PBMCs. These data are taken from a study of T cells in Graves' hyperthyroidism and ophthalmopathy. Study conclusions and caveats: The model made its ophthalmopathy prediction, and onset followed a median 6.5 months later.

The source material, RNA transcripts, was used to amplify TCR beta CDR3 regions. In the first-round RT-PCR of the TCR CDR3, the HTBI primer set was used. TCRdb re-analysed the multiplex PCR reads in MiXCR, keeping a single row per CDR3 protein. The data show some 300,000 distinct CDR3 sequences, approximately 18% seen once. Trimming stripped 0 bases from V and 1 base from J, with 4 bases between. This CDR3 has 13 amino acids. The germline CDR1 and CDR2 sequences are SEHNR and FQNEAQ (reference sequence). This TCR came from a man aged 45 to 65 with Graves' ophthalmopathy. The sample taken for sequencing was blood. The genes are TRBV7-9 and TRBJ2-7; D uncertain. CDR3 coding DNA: TGTGCCAGCAGCTTAGCGTGGTCCTACGAGCAGTACTTC. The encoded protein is CASSLAWSYEQYF.